The 5 T cell receptor beta chains below were found in one sample sequenced in a study of cytomegalovirus exposure and HLA in healthy donors. The PCR made use of 60 Vbeta and 13 Jbeta primers. Profiled with immunoSEQ multiplex PCR; TCRdb holds only in-frame clones, not every one. This sample has some 200,000 clones, with roughly 80% found just once. The material sequenced was PBMCs. The source of these receptors is a man between 50 and 59 years old in good health and CMV-seronegative.

This clone was observed a few times. The genes are TRBV29-1 and TRBJ1-1; D perhaps matches TRBD1 (6 bases). V was cut by 7 bases and J by 4 bases, with 16 bases left in between. This CDR3 is 13 amino acids long. CDR1 and CDR2 from the germline V gene are SQVTM and ANQGSEA. CDR3 in amino acids: CSASTEGGTEAFF. CDR3 coding DNA: TGCAGCGCTTCCACGGAAGGGGGCACTGAAGCTTTCTTT.

J is TRBJ1-1 and V is TRBV29-1; no firm D call. CDR3 length: 13 amino acids. The V and J ends lost 4 bases and 0 bases respectively, with 9 bases between them. The germline V gene has CDR1 SQVTM and CDR2 ANQGSEA. Here the CDR3 reads CSVVARLNTEAFF. CDR3 DNA sequence: TGCAGCGTTGTAGCCCGTCTGAACACTGAAGCTTTCTTT.

The chain uses TRBV19 and TRBJ2-5; TRBD2 aligns across 11 bases. V trimming: 6 bases; J trimming: 7 bases; junction bases outside the gene matches: 7. CDR3 size: 14 residues. Germline CDR1 is LNHDA and CDR2 is SQIVND (reference sequence). The CDR3 reads CASRVAGGAGTQYF. The CDR3, as DNA: TGTGCCAGTAGAGTAGCGGGGGGGGCCGGGACCCAGTACTTC.

The chain has TRBV18 and TRBJ2-7; 8 bases map to TRBD1. V shed 6 bases, J shed 2 bases, and the junction held 3 bases outside the gene matches. CDR3 size: 13 residues. From germline, CDR1 is KGHSH and CDR2 LQKENI. The CDR3 DNA follows: TGTGCCAGCTCCGGACAGGGACCCTACGAGCAGTACTTC. Translating it yields CASSGQGPYEQYF.

The V gene is TRBV5-4, the J gene TRBJ2-5; the match to TRBD2 covers 9 bases. V was clipped by 1 base and J by 3 bases; unmatched bases: 1. Germline V gene sequence: CDR1 SGHNT, CDR2 YYREEE (reference sequence). This CDR3 is built from 14 residues. The CDR3 bases are TGTGCCAGCAGCTTGTCTAGCGGGGAAGAGACCCAGTACTTC. Translation: CASSLSSGEETQYF. Full variable domain (rest looked up from reference TRBV5-4 and TRBJ2-5): ETGVTQSPTHLIKTRGQQVTLRCSSQSGHNTVSWYQQALGQGPQFIFQYYREEENGRGNFPPRFSGLQFPNYSSELNVNALELDDSALYLCASSLSSGEETQYFGPGTRLLVL.